This TCR beta chain emerged from a study of CD4+ T cells in melanoma. Study outcomes and limitations: Reportedly, melanoma neoantigen-specific CD4+ T cells showed varied differentiation states. A reported correlation linked neoantigen-specific CD4+ T cells to CD8+, macrophage and B cell function.

Method: immunoSEQ multiplex PCR; TCRdb's copy keeps in-frame clones and lacks some. The table includes 110,000 to 150,000 clones, around 90% detected once. There are 14 residues in the CDR3. Trimming left V 0 bases short and J 1 base short, with 7 bases between. Germline values: CDR1 SGDLS, CDR2 YYNGEE. In regard to this clone: Its matching antigen is unknown.

The sequence was obtained from a human donor with melanoma. The chain recombines TRBV9 with TRBJ2-5; the D gene is possibly TRBD1 (5 bases). In nucleotides, the CDR3 is TGTGCCAGCAGCGTAGCAGGGTTCCAAGAGACCCAGTACTTC. Protein product: CASSVAGFQETQYF. Combining the CDR3 with reference TRBV9 and TRBJ2-5 gives the whole variable domain DSGVTQTPKHLITATGQRVTLRCSPRSGDLSVYWYQQSLDQGLQFLIQYYNGEERAKGNILERFSAQQFPDLHSELNLSSLELGDSALYFCASSVAGFQETQYFGPGTRLLVL.